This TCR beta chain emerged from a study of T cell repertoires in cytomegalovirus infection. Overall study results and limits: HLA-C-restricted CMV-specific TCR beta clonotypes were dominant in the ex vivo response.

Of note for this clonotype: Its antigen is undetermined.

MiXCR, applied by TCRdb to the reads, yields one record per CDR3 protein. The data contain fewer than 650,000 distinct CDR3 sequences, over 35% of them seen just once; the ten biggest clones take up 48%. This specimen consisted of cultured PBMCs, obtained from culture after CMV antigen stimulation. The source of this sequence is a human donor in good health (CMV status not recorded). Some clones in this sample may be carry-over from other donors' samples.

CDR3 residues: CASSQTGTVGETQYF. CDR3 in DNA: TGTGCCAGCAGCCAAACCGGGACGGTCGGTGAGACCCAGTACTTC. The chain joins TRBV7-9 to TRBJ2-5; either TRBD1 or TRBD2 may supply D (5 bases each). The V end lost 5 bases, the J end lost 5 bases, and 18 bases lay between the germline ends. The CDR3 length is 15 residues. Germline-derived CDR1 and CDR2 are SEHNR and FQNEAQ (reference sequence). The full variable domain, with the rest looked up from reference TRBV7-9 and TRBJ2-5, is DTGVSQNPRHKITKRGQNVTFRCDPISEHNRLYWYRQTLGQGPEFLTYFQNEAQLEKSRLLSDRFSAERPKGSFSTLEIQRTEQGDSAMYLCASSQTGTVGETQYFGPGTRLLVL.